This T cell receptor (beta chain) was retrieved from a study of blood T cell repertoires in COVID-19. Study-wide context: The United States, Italy and Spain supplied acute and convalescent COVID-19 samples. PBMCs, B-cell-depleted T cells, or T cells provided the cDNA or gDNA that made up the material.

V lost 3 bases, J lost 6 bases, and 6 bases stayed unmatched. CDR3 length: 15 amino acids. The germline gives CDR1 SGHDT, CDR2 YYEEEE. In the original workflow: Estimated nucleated cell counts came from reference gene primer amplification. Only in-frame clones appear in the TCRdb table, and some are missing; sequencing was by immunoSEQ multiplex PCR. V and J calls and clone size are copied from that table; D and trimming were computed from the DNA. The table lists 150,000 or so clones, approximately 90% of them singletons. This clone was detected only once. This TCR was sampled from a man aged 55 to 70 with active or convalescent COVID-19. The rearrangement joins TRBV5-6 to TRBJ2-1; TRBD2 matches at 10 bases. Sequencing was carried out using peripheral blood. CDR3 nucleotides: TGTGCCAGCAGCTCCGGGCCTAGCGGGAGCAATGAGCAGTTCTTC. Its protein product is CASSSGPSGSNEQFF. The full variable domain, rest sourced from reference TRBV5-6 and TRBJ2-1, is DAGVTQSPTHLIKTRGQQVTLRCSPKSGHDTVSWYQQALGQGPQFIFQYYEEEERQRGNFPDRFSGHQFPNYSSELNVNALLLGDSALYLCASSSGPSGSNEQFFGPGTRLTVL.